The 18 T cell receptor beta chains below come from one sample, sequenced in a study of Ad26.COV2.S vaccination and SARS-CoV-2 variants (dated by TCRdb to about 2021). Per the publication, the time point label means: individuals recovered from natural SARS-CoV-2 infection. To prepare the library, the immunoSEQ multiplex PCR assay was applied. The table was pulled from immuneACCESS by TCRdb, which kept in-frame rearrangements only. Such tables lose some clones; where checked, under half of the loss comes from unresolved V genes, and the rest has no known cause. This sample holds over 100,000 clones; 80% were observed only once. Around a sixth of the sample is held by the ten biggest clonotypes. The source was peripheral blood, collected after recovery from COVID-19. The receptors stem from a human donor who had recovered from COVID-19.

The chain uses TRBV19 and TRBJ1-6; D is unresolved. The germline V gene has CDR1 LNHDA and CDR2 SQIVND (reference sequence). Trimming removed 4 bases at V and 7 bases at J, with 14 bases between. This CDR3 spans 15 amino acids. The CDR3 loop reads CASSTSPGVNSPLHF. The CDR3 nucleotides are TGTGCCAGTAGTACGAGCCCCGGAGTCAATTCACCCCTCCACTTT.

This clone showed up just a few times. V usage is TRBV7-2 and J usage is TRBJ1-2, with D perhaps TRBD1 (6 bases). V was shortened by 0 bases and J by 6 bases, with 11 bases between the two germline ends. The CDR3 is made up of 14 amino acids. Germline V gene sequence: CDR1 SGHTA, CDR2 FQGNSA. The CDR3 DNA reads as TGTGCCAGCAGCTTAGCAGGACAGATAAATGGCTACACCTTC. Its protein is CASSLAGQINGYTF.

The chain has TRBV6-5 and TRBJ2-5, with 9 bases identical to TRBD1. Germline-derived CDR1 and CDR2 are MNHEY and SVGAGI. The CDR3 length is 14 residues. J was trimmed by 5 bases and V by 4 bases; bases with no gene match: 5. For the CDR3, the DNA is TGTGCCAGCAGTTCAACAGGGGGCAGGGAGACCCAGTACTTC. Encoded protein: CASSSTGGRETQYF.

The gene calls are TRBV6-5 and TRBJ1-3, with D unresolved. This CDR3 has 16 residues. Germline assignment: CDR1 MNHEY and CDR2 SVGAGI. The ends were cut back, 0 bases at V and 1 base at J, with 10 bases in the middle. This CDR3 is CASSYSIRESGNTIYF. Here the CDR3 DNA reads TGTGCCAGCAGTTACTCGATCCGGGAGTCTGGAAACACCATATATTTT.

This clone was detected only a few times. The chain uses TRBV18 and TRBJ2-1, with a possible D match to TRBD2 (6 bases). Trimming shortened V by 3 bases and J by 7 bases, and 13 bases separated the two germline ends. The CDR3 totals 14 residues. Germline values: CDR1 KGHSH, CDR2 LQKENI. The CDR3 loop is CASSPPAGMNEQFF. The CDR3 nucleotides read TGTGCCAGCTCACCTCCGGCGGGGATGAATGAGCAGTTCTTC.

The V and J genes are TRBV7-9 and TRBJ1-2; tentatively, D is TRBD1 (6 bases). The germline CDR1 and CDR2 sequences are SEHNR and FQNEAQ (reference sequence). This CDR3 comprises 14 residues. Trimming removed 1 base at V and 3 bases at J, with 9 bases between. DNA for the CDR3: TGTGCCAGCAGCTTAGGGGACACGCACTATGGCTACACCTTC. Its protein product is CASSLGDTHYGYTF.

A single count supports this clone. V is TRBV14 and J is TRBJ1-1; 10 bases agree with TRBD1. The CDR3 spans 14 residues. V lost 5 bases and J lost 4; bases outside the gene matches: 4. Germline CDR1 and CDR2: SGHDN and FVKESK. The CDR3 DNA follows: TGTGCCAGCAGCAAAGGGACAGGGGCCACTGAAGCTTTCTTT. The encoded protein is CASSKGTGATEAFF.

V and J are TRBV5-6 and TRBJ1-2; perhaps TRBD1 as D (6 bases). V lost 5 bases and J lost 5, with 16 bases in between. Germline CDR1 reads SGHDT; CDR2 reads YYEEEE. The CDR3 is 14 residues long. Here the CDR3 DNA reads TGTGCCAGCAGTTACGGACAGACGCTTTATGGCTACACCTTC. Translation: CASSYGQTLYGYTF.

V is TRBV10-3 and J is TRBJ2-5, with TRBD1 matching over 9 bases. This CDR3 contains 15 residues. The V segment lost 5 bases and the J segment 0 bases; nucleotides outside the gene matches: 4. Germline CDR1 and CDR2: ENHRY and SYGVKD. CDR3 sequence: CAISRTGEYQETQYF. As DNA, the CDR3 is TGTGCCATCAGTCGGACAGGGGAGTACCAAGAGACCCAGTACTTC.

The count of this clone is one. J is TRBJ1-1 and V is TRBV10-3, with no clear D. Trimming stripped 6 bases from V and 5 bases from J, with 7 bases between. The CDR3 covers 11 residues. In germline, CDR1 is ENHRY, CDR2 SYGVKD. The CDR3 DNA reads TGTGCCATCAGGGGAGGAACTGAAGCTTTCTTT. Translation: CAIRGGTEAFF.

This clone was seen more than once but under ten times. V is TRBV6-5 and J is TRBJ1-4, with TRBD1 as a possible D gene (5 bases). Germline lookup yields CDR1 MNHEY and CDR2 SVGAGI. V was cut by 2 bases and J by 10 bases, with 11 bases left in between. The CDR3 is 13 amino acids. The DNA of the CDR3 is TGTGCCAGCAGTTACGACAGTGGAGGAAAACTGTTTTTT. Amino acids: CASSYDSGGKLFF.

The chain combines TRBV5-1 with TRBJ2-7, with D tentatively TRBD1 (6 bases). CDR1 is SGHRS and CDR2 is YFSETQ in the germline V gene. The CDR3 loop spans 15 amino acids. The V end was cut by 1 base, the J end by 5 bases, with 16 bases between. CDR3 in amino acids: CASSLIGQGLDEQYF. The DNA for the CDR3 is TGCGCCAGCAGCTTGATCGGGCAGGGGTTAGACGAGCAGTACTTC.

The chain is built from TRBV7-9 and TRBJ1-2, with TRBD1 matching 8 bases. This CDR3 has 12 residues. Germline values: CDR1 SEHNR, CDR2 FQNEAQ (reference sequence). The junction had 2 bases not matched to a gene; V was cut back by 3 bases and J by 8 bases. The CDR3 loop reads CASSFDRGGYTF. DNA of the CDR3: TGTGCCAGCAGCTTCGACAGGGGAGGCTACACCTTC.

V is TRBV20-1 and J is TRBJ1-4; D is possibly TRBD1 (5 bases). With 3 bases removed from V and 4 bases from J, the gap between germline ends came to 9 bases. The CDR3 is 13 residues long. Per the germline V gene, CDR1 is DFQATT and CDR2 is SNEGSKA (reference sequence). Here the CDR3 DNA reads TGCAGTGCTAGTCGACAGCTTAATGAAAAACTGTTTTTT. Its translation: CSASRQLNEKLFF.

The rearrangement joins TRBV3-1 (or the pseudogene TRBV3-2) to TRBJ1-2; TRBD1 agrees at 11 bases. Germline CDR1 is LGHDT and CDR2 is YNNKEL (reference sequence). The length of the CDR3 is 16 residues. The junction had 7 bases not matched to a gene; V was cut back by 1 base and J by 6 bases. CDR3: CASSQGTGGAADGYTF. CDR3 bases: TGTGCCAGCAGCCAAGGGACAGGGGGCGCGGCGGATGGCTACACCTTC.

The V call is TRBV24-1, the J call TRBJ1-1; tentative D call: TRBD1 (6 bases). Germline V lookup: CDR1 KGHDR, CDR2 SFDVKD. The CDR3 sequence is 13 residues long. Trimming pared 4 bases from V and 10 bases from J, leaving 15 bases between. As DNA, the CDR3 is TGTGCCACCAGTGAGAATACAGGGTATGGAGCTTTCTTT. It encodes CATSENTGYGAFF.

This clone was detected only a few times. V is TRBV7-2 and J is TRBJ1-2; D gene ambiguous. This CDR3 spans 13 amino acids. The V gene lost 1 base and the J gene lost 10 bases, with 13 bases spanning the gap. Germline V gene lookup returns CDR1 SGHTA and CDR2 FQGNSA. The CDR3 is CASSLGTREPYTF. The CDR3 DNA follows: TGTGCCAGCAGCTTAGGTACCAGAGAACCCTACACCTTC.

The J gene is TRBJ2-3, the V gene TRBV7-2; 14 bases are a match to TRBD2. J gave up 3 bases and V 5 bases, and 7 bases lay outside the gene matches. This CDR3 is 17 amino acids long. Germline V lookup: CDR1 SGHTA, CDR2 FQGNSA. As DNA, the CDR3 is TGTGCCAGCAGCCCTCGGACTAGCGGGGGGATGACAGATACGCAGTATTTT. Residues: CASSPRTSGGMTDTQYF.